The following is a T cell receptor beta chain sequence with its context. In the authors' workflow: Nucleated cell number was recorded as an estimate derived from reference gene primer amplification. Assay: immunoSEQ multiplex PCR; the TCRdb copy retains only in-frame clones and omits some. The D gene and trimming were derived from the DNA, and the V and J assignments and clone size from that table. Of around 150,000 clones in the sample, 70% to 90% were seen once. This sample is drawn from a study of blood T cell repertoires in COVID-19. Study summary: The United States, Italy and Spain supplied acute and convalescent COVID-19 samples.

The ends were cut back, 0 bases at V and 0 bases at J, with 12 bases in the middle. CDR1 LGHNA and CDR2 YNFKEQ come from the germline V gene. The CDR3 has 16 residues. The receptor's source is a woman in her fifties or sixties with COVID-19, enrolled during active disease. The V call is TRBV4-2, the J call TRBJ2-7; D is ambiguous. Sequencing was carried out using peripheral blood. CDR3 in DNA: TGTGCCAGCAGCCAAGAAGTGGCGGAACTCTCCTACGAGCAGTACTTC. Protein sequence: CASSQEVAELSYEQYF.